This T cell receptor beta chain emerged from a study of blood T cell repertoires in COVID-19. With 3 bases clipped from V and 0 bases from J, the junction kept 6 bases outside the gene matches. The CDR3 runs 16 residues. Germline CDR1 KGHSH, CDR2 LQKENI. This clone was found once. Original methodology: Reference gene primer amplification gave nucleated cell count estimates. The method was immunoSEQ multiplex PCR; TCRdb's version includes in-frame clones alone and lacks a portion of them. Clonal size and the V and J genes are those of that table, whereas D and trimming came from the DNA. Among under 250,000 clones listed, 82% were seen once.

This chain connects TRBV18 to TRBJ2-3; the match to TRBD1 covers 7 bases. Sequencing used peripheral blood. The sequence was collected from a woman in her seventies with COVID-19, enrolled during active disease. CDR3 nucleotide sequence: TGTGCCAGCTCACCCCGACAGGGCCTAAGCACAGATACGCAGTATTTT. Translation gives CASSPRQGLSTDTQYF.